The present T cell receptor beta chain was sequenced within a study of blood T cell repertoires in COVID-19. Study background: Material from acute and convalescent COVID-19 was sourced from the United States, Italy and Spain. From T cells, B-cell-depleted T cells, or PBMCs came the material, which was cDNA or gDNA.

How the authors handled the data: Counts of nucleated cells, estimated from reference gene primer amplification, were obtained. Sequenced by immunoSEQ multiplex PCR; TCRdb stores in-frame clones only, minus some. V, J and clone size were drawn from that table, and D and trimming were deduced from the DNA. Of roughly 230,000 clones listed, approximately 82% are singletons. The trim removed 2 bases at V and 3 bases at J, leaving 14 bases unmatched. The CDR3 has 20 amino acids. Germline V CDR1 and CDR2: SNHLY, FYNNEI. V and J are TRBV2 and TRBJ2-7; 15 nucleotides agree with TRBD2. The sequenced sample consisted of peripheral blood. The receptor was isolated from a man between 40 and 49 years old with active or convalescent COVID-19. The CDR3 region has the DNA TGTGCCAGCAGTGAACCGGGACTAGCGGGGGGTCAGCTTTGGGACTACGAGCAGTACTTC. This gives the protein CASSEPGLAGGQLWDYEQYF.